The clone carrying this TCR beta chain was detected once. No antigen is known for it. V was clipped by 4 bases and J by 5 bases; unmatched bases: 11. In germline, CDR1 is LGHNA, CDR2 YNFKEQ. CDR3 length: 16 amino acids. This sample is drawn from a study of T cell responses to AZD1222 COVID-19 vaccine. Study outcomes and limitations: Sampling that yielded the repertoires occurred only after the peak T cell response.

Method: immunoSEQ multiplex PCR; TCRdb's copy keeps in-frame clones and lacks some. The sample includes tens of thousands of clones, under 95% of them seen just once. The chain combines TRBV4-2 with TRBJ1-2, with 9 bases lining up with TRBD1. This specimen consisted of peripheral blood, obtained on day 0 of AZD1222 vaccination. The clonotype comes from an adult in good health. The CDR3 bases are TGTGCCAGCAGCCCCCCTGGGGGGACAGGGCAGTATGGCTACACCTTC. Translating it yields CASSPPGGTGQYGYTF.